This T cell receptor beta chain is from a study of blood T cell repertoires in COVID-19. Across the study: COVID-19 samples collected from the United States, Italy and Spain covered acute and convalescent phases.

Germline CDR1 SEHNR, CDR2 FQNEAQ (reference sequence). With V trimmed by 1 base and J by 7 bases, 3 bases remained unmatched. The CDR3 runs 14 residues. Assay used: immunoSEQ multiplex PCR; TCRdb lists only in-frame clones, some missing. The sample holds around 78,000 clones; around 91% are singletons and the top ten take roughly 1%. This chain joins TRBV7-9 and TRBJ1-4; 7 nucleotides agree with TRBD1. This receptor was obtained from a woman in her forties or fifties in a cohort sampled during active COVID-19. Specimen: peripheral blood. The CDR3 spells CASSLDQGGEKLFF. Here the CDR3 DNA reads TGTGCCAGCAGCTTAGATCAGGGGGGTGAAAAACTGTTTTTT.